Shown below are 25 T cell receptor beta chains from a single sample sequenced in a study of blood T cell repertoires in COVID-19. Produced via immunoSEQ multiplex PCR; TCRdb's table is partial and in-frame only. The sample lists some 130,000 clones, roughly 91% occurring once. Input material: peripheral blood. These receptors were collected from a man in his 60s with COVID-19, enrolled during active disease.

J is TRBJ1-1 and V is TRBV6-2 or TRBV6-3; 12 nucleotides agree with TRBD1. Trimming took 0 bases from V and 1 from J; bases not matched to a gene: 6. The CDR3 has 18 residues. CDR1 is MNHEY, CDR2 SVGEGT, per germline. The CDR3 region is CASSYSTGTGGQNTEAFF. The CDR3 region has the DNA TGTGCCAGCAGTTACTCGACCGGGACAGGGGGCCAGAACACTGAAGCTTTCTTT.

The rearrangement uses TRBV12-5 and TRBJ2-1; 8 bases map to TRBD2. The V gene's germline CDR1 is LGHNT and CDR2 FRNRAP. The CDR3 runs to 14 residues. Losses at the gene ends were 3 bases for V and 3 bases for J; bases not matched to a gene: 1. The DNA of the CDR3 is TGTGCTAGTGGTTTAAGCGGGGGCTACAATGAGCAGTTCTTC. Its translation is CASGLSGGYNEQFF.

This clone has just one count. DNA for the CDR3: TGCGCCAGCAGCTTGGCTACAGAGCAGCCCCAGCATTTT. Translation: CASSLATEQPQHF. The V and J genes are TRBV5-1 and TRBJ1-5; D remains ambiguous. V lost 0 bases, J lost 7 bases, and 8 bases lay in between. Germline loops: CDR1 SGHRS, CDR2 YFSETQ. The CDR3 contains 13 residues.

This clone appeared a single time. The chain recombines TRBV30 with TRBJ1-2; TRBD1 might be the D (6 bases). Germline V CDR1 and CDR2: GTSNPN, SVGIG (reference sequence). The CDR3 sequence is 16 residues long. V gave up 2 bases and J gave up 0 bases, with 16 bases separating them. In DNA form, the CDR3 reads TGTGCCTGGAGTAGAGTTAGTGACAGGACTAACTATGGCTACACCTTC. It specifies CAWSRVSDRTNYGYTF.

This chain connects TRBV9 to TRBJ1-2; 11 bases line up with TRBD1. Germline CDR1 SGDLS, CDR2 YYNGEE. The CDR3 has 15 residues. V shed 4 bases, J shed 1 base, and the junction held 3 bases outside the gene matches. The CDR3 protein is CASSPGTGGNYGYTF. The CDR3 DNA sequence: TGTGCCAGCAGCCCTGGGACAGGGGGTAACTATGGCTACACCTTC.

The chain couples TRBV24-1 to TRBJ2-3; 10 bases line up with TRBD2. The length of the CDR3 is 19 residues. The trim removed 2 bases at V and 4 bases at J, leaving 14 bases unmatched. Germline V gene data show CDR1 as KGHDR and CDR2 as SFDVKD. DNA for the CDR3: TGTGCCACCAGTGATTCGACCCCTGGGAGCGGGGGGGATGCAGATACGCAGTATTTT. This encodes CATSDSTPGSGGDADTQYF.

This chain joins TRBV3-1 (or the pseudogene TRBV3-2) and TRBJ2-1, with 8 nucleotides matching TRBD1. Germline V CDR1 and CDR2: LGHDT, YNNKEL (reference sequence). V shed 1 base and J 6 bases; nucleotides not matched to a gene: 11. The CDR3 has 17 amino acids. The CDR3 DNA reads as TGTGCCAGCAGCCAAGCCTACAGGGGGGCAAGAGTCAATGAGCAGTTCTTC. It is translated as CASSQAYRGARVNEQFF.

The chain uses TRBV30 and TRBJ1-2; D call uncertain. The CDR3 has 13 residues. The V gene's germline CDR1 is GTSNPN and CDR2 SVGIG (reference sequence). V lost 2 bases and J 5 bases, leaving 12 bases between the germline ends. This CDR3 is CAWSLPSGYGYTF. CDR3 bases: TGTGCCTGGAGTTTACCTTCAGGATATGGCTACACCTTC.

The chain combines TRBV5-8 with TRBJ1-1, with D tentatively TRBD1 (6 bases). From germline, CDR1 is SGHTS and CDR2 YDEGEE. The V gene lost 5 bases and the J gene lost 1 base, with 24 bases spanning the gap. The CDR3 is 18 amino acids. The CDR3 DNA sequence: TGTGCCAGCAGTTTTGGACAGAAACAAGTTGGGCCGAACACTGAAGCTTTCTTT. It encodes CASSFGQKQVGPNTEAFF.

The V gene is TRBV11-2, the J gene TRBJ2-5, with 12 bases matching TRBD2. The CDR3 covers 16 residues. The germline CDR1 and CDR2 sequences are SGHAT and FQNNGV. The ends lost 5 bases at V and 6 bases at J; junction bases unmatched: 10. The CDR3 nucleotides are TGTGCCAGCAGCCCCCGGACTAGCGGGGCCCATCAGACCCAGTACTTC. Residues: CASSPRTSGAHQTQYF.

The chain couples TRBV5-1 to TRBJ1-4; possible D gene TRBD1, 5 bases. The ends were cut back, 6 bases at V and 8 bases at J, with 14 bases in the middle. In germline, CDR1 is SGHRS, CDR2 YFSETQ. This CDR3 contains 13 residues. The CDR3 reads CASTSGGTEKLFF. Written as DNA, the CDR3 is TGCGCCAGCACCTCGGGAGGGACGGAAAAACTGTTTTTT.

The chain joins TRBV5-1 to TRBJ1-2; 11 bases fit TRBD1. The CDR3 is made up of 16 amino acids. Per germline, CDR1 SGHRS and CDR2 YFSETQ. Trimming at V came to 3 bases and at J to 3 bases, leaving 7 bases not matched to a gene. In DNA, the CDR3 is TGCGCCAGCAGCTCCACCGGGACAGGGGGTTACTATGGCTACACCTTC. Amino acid sequence: CASSSTGTGGYYGYTF.

This clone was counted once. The chain uses TRBV9 and TRBJ2-1; 9 bases fit TRBD2. Trimming cost V 0 bases and J 2 bases; bases outside gene matches: 3. Per the germline V gene, CDR1 is SGDLS and CDR2 is YYNGEE. The CDR3 spans 16 residues. The CDR3 DNA reads TGTGCCAGCAGCGTAGCCGGGACTAGCACCTACAATGAGCAGTTCTTC. Translated, it gives CASSVAGTSTYNEQFF. The variable domain in full, with the rest retrieved from reference TRBV9 and TRBJ2-1, is DSGVTQTPKHLITATGQRVTLRCSPRSGDLSVYWYQQSLDQGLQFLIQYYNGEERAKGNILERFSAQQFPDLHSELNLSSLELGDSALYFCASSVAGTSTYNEQFFGPGTRLTVL.

CDR3 in DNA: TGCGCCAGCAGCTTGGCCCCAGGGGATGGTAGTTCACCCCTCCACTTT. It is translated as CASSLAPGDGSSPLHF. V and J are TRBV5-1 and TRBJ1-6; a weak D match, TRBD1 (6 bases). Looked up from germline, CDR1 is SGHRS and CDR2 is YFSETQ. The V gene lost 0 bases and the J gene lost 9 bases, with 16 bases spanning the gap. The CDR3 is 16 residues long.

This chain joins TRBV10-2 and TRBJ1-5; the D gene is possibly TRBD1 (5 bases). The V gene's germline CDR1 is WSHSY and CDR2 SAAADI. Trimming removed 7 bases from V and 9 bases from J, with 19 bases in between. The CDR3 totals 14 residues. CDR3 protein: CASMEIRGAGPQHF. The CDR3 nucleotides read TGCGCCAGCATGGAGATAAGGGGTGCTGGGCCCCAGCATTTT.

The V call is TRBV6-5, the J call TRBJ1-6; TRBD1 matches at 7 bases. Germline-derived CDR1 and CDR2 are MNHEY and SVGAGI. The length of the CDR3 is 14 residues. V lost 5 bases to trimming and J lost 11 bases; unmatched junction nucleotides: 9. The CDR3 bases are TGTGCCAGCAGTCAACTCCAAACAGGGGCACCCCTCCACTTT. Amino acid sequence: CASSQLQTGAPLHF.

This chain connects TRBV7-2 to TRBJ1-1; 8 positions match TRBD1. Germline loops: CDR1 SGHTA, CDR2 FQGNSA. The CDR3 consists of 14 residues. V shed 3 bases, J shed 6 bases, and the junction held 6 bases outside the gene matches. The CDR3 coding sequence is TGTGCCAGCAGCTTCGCTCAGGGGGCCGCTGAAGCTTTCTTT. This translates into CASSFAQGAAEAFF.

This chain connects TRBV9 to TRBJ2-3; weak D call: TRBD1 (5 bases). Deletions cut 4 bases from V and 4 bases from J, with 13 bases between. CDR3 size: 14 residues. Germline V gene sequence: CDR1 SGDLS, CDR2 YYNGEE. CDR3 in DNA: TGTGCCAGCAGCTTCCAGGGTGTTGCAGATACGCAGTATTTT. Protein sequence: CASSFQGVADTQYF. Full variable domain (missing parts from reference TRBV9 and TRBJ2-3): DSGVTQTPKHLITATGQRVTLRCSPRSGDLSVYWYQQSLDQGLQFLIQYYNGEERAKGNILERFSAQQFPDLHSELNLSSLELGDSALYFCASSFQGVADTQYFGPGTRLTVL.

The V call is TRBV5-1, the J call TRBJ2-7; 9 bases fit TRBD1. J gave up 2 bases and V 4 bases, and 7 bases lay outside the gene matches. The CDR3 sequence is 15 residues long. Germline V gene sequence: CDR1 SGHRS, CDR2 YFSETQ. In nucleotides, the CDR3 is TGCGCCAGCAGCACCGGACAGGGGAGGGCCTACGAGCAGTACTTC. Its translation: CASSTGQGRAYEQYF. The full variable domain, with the rest looked up from reference TRBV5-1 and TRBJ2-7, is KAGVTQTPRYLIKTRGQQVTLSCSPISGHRSVSWYQQTPGQGLQFLFEYFSETQRNKGNFPGRFSGRQFSNSRSEMNVSTLELGDSALYLCASSTGQGRAYEQYFGPGTRLTVT.

The chain employs TRBV7-9 and TRBJ2-2, with no clear D. V lost 0 bases, J lost 6 bases, and 8 bases lay in between. The CDR3 is 14 amino acids. Per germline, CDR1 SEHNR and CDR2 FQNEAQ (reference sequence). CDR3 amino acids: CASSLAQRPGELFF. The CDR3 region has the DNA TGTGCCAGCAGCTTAGCCCAGCGTCCCGGGGAGCTGTTTTTT.

The chain couples TRBV5-8 to TRBJ2-1, with a tentative D call TRBD1 (5 bases). The germline V gene encodes CDR1 SGHTS and CDR2 YDEGEE. V was pared by 4 bases and J by 9 bases, with 17 bases between. The CDR3 contains 14 residues. CDR3 DNA sequence: TGTGCCAGCAGCAACCCGGACACCTGGGGTGAGCAGTTCTTC. This gives the protein CASSNPDTWGEQFF.

J is TRBJ2-1 and V is TRBV6-5; TRBD1 matches at 8 bases. Germline CDR1 reads MNHEY; CDR2 reads SVGAGI. The CDR3 extends over 16 amino acids. With V trimmed by 4 bases and J by 0 bases, 5 bases remained unmatched. The CDR3 reads CASSWGQAGSYNEQFF. CDR3 DNA: TGTGCCAGCAGTTGGGGACAGGCCGGCTCCTACAATGAGCAGTTCTTC.

The chain couples TRBV5-1 to TRBJ1-1, with TRBD1 identical over 7 bases. The CDR3 is 15 residues long. The ends lost 3 bases at V and 0 bases at J; junction bases unmatched: 5. CDR1 SGHRS and CDR2 YFSETQ come from the germline V gene. CDR3 in DNA: TGCGCCAGCAGCTCCGGGACAGTACTGAACACTGAAGCTTTCTTT. Its translation: CASSSGTVLNTEAFF. Looking up the rest from reference TRBV5-1 and TRBJ1-1 gives the full variable domain: KAGVTQTPRYLIKTRGQQVTLSCSPISGHRSVSWYQQTPGQGLQFLFEYFSETQRNKGNFPGRFSGRQFSNSRSEMNVSTLELGDSALYLCASSSGTVLNTEAFFGQGTRLTVV.

This clone was observed a single time. The chain joins TRBV4-1 to TRBJ1-2, with a tentative D call TRBD1 (6 bases). The CDR3 consists of 17 residues. V was trimmed by 0 bases and J by 8 bases, leaving 22 bases between them. In germline, CDR1 is MGHRA, CDR2 YSYEKL. CDR3 DNA sequence: TGCGCCAGCAGCCAAGAAGAGGGGGTGGGAAGCATAAGGGGCTACACCTTC. Amino acid sequence: CASSQEEGVGSIRGYTF.

V and J are TRBV3-1 (or the pseudogene TRBV3-2) and TRBJ1-6; D remains unclear. The V and J ends lost 0 bases and 12 bases respectively, with 9 bases between them. CDR1 is LGHDT, CDR2 YNNKEL, per germline (reference sequence). The CDR3 length is 13 residues. CDR3 loop: CASSQDLGLPLHF. Here the CDR3 DNA reads TGTGCCAGCAGCCAAGATCTGGGCTTACCCCTCCACTTT.